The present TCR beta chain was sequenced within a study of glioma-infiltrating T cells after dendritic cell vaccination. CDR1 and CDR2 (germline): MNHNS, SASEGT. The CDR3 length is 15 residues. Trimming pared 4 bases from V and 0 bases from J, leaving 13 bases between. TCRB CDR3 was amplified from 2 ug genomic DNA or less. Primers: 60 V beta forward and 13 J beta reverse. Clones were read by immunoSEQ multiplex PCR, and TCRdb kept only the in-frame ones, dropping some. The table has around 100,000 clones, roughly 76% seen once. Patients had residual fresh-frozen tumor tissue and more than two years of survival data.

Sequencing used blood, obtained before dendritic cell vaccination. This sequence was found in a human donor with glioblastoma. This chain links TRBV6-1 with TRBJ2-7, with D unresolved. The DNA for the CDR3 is TGTGCCAGCAGTGTTAACACCCAAACCTCCTACGAGCAGTACTTC. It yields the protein CASSVNTQTSYEQYF.